These 11 T cell receptor beta chains originate from one sample sequenced in a study of blood T cell repertoires in COVID-19. Measured with immunoSEQ multiplex PCR; TCRdb has only the in-frame clones, and not every one. The sample contains more than 400,000 clones, 70% to 90% of which appear only once. The sequenced material came from peripheral blood. These receptors were taken from a human donor in a cohort sampled during active COVID-19.

The V and J genes are TRBV9 and TRBJ2-5, with 7 bases aligning to TRBD1. The V gene end was trimmed by 3 bases and the J gene end by 4 bases; junction bases not matched to a gene: 24. Germline lookup yields CDR1 SGDLS and CDR2 YYNGEE. This CDR3 has 20 residues. In nucleotides, the CDR3 is TGTGCCAGCAGCGCCCCACAAATCGCACAGGGGAAGGGGTCGGCAGAGACCCAGTACTTC. Translating gives CASSAPQIAQGKGSAETQYF.

The chain is built from TRBV20-1 and TRBJ1-1, with TRBD1 identical over 8 bases. CDR3 length: 11 residues. Germline V gene data show CDR1 as DFQATT and CDR2 as SNEGSKA (reference sequence). The CDR3 is CTRTGFTEAFF. As DNA, the CDR3 is TGCACCCGGACAGGGTTCACTGAAGCTTTCTTT.

The J gene is TRBJ1-2, the V gene TRBV28, with 9 bases aligning to TRBD1. Trimming took 6 bases from V and 4 from J; bases not matched to a gene: 15. Germline V gene data show CDR1 as MDHEN and CDR2 as SYDVKM. The CDR3 is made up of 17 amino acids. CDR3 bases: TGTGCCAGCAGGGGTCCGGGACAGGGCCCCCCTACCTATGGCTACACCTTC. It yields the protein CASRGPGQGPPTYGYTF.

The chain employs TRBV5-5 and TRBJ2-7, with D tentatively TRBD2 (6 bases). CDR3 length: 16 amino acids. The germline gives CDR1 SGHKS, CDR2 YYEKEE (reference sequence). Trimming left V 3 bases short and J 6 bases short, with 22 bases between. CDR3 protein: CASSWEASVLIGEQYF. Written as DNA, the CDR3 is TGTGCCAGCAGCTGGGAAGCTAGCGTATTGATTGGCGAGCAGTACTTC.

The chain recombines TRBV5-4 with TRBJ2-3; D is perhaps TRBD2 (5 bases). Trimming shortened V by 5 bases and J by 6 bases, and 19 bases separated the two germline ends. The CDR3 totals 15 residues. Germline V CDR1 and CDR2: SGHNT, YYREEE (reference sequence). In DNA form, the CDR3 reads TGTGCCAGCAGAATTGGACTGCCTGGAATTGATACGCAGTATTTT. It encodes CASRIGLPGIDTQYF.

V and J are TRBV18 and TRBJ1-2, with D possibly matching TRBD1 (5 bases). V gave up 4 bases and J gave up 7 bases, with 10 bases separating them. Germline CDR1 is KGHSH and CDR2 is LQKENI. CDR3 size: 12 residues. The CDR3 coding sequence is TGTGCCAGCTCACTGGAGGGGCCTGGCTACACCTTC. Its protein product is CASSLEGPGYTF.

This clone was recorded once. The gene calls are TRBV29-1 and TRBJ2-7; 12 bases align to TRBD1. CDR3 length: 13 amino acids. In germline, CDR1 is SQVTM, CDR2 ANQGSEA. J gave up 5 bases and V 6 bases, and 5 bases lay outside the gene matches. The CDR3 DNA follows: TGCAGCGTGACCGGGACAGGGGGCCACGAGCAGTACTTC. Translation gives CSVTGTGGHEQYF.

In its sample, this clone was seen once. The J gene is TRBJ2-7, the V gene TRBV2, with TRBD2 matching 11 bases. Trimming took 7 bases from V and 4 from J; bases not matched to a gene: 12. The CDR3 covers 16 residues. The germline CDR1 and CDR2 sequences are SNHLY and FYNNEI. CDR3 loop: CASTLPLAGGKYEQYF. The CDR3 DNA reads TGTGCCAGCACCCTACCCCTAGCGGGAGGAAAATACGAGCAGTACTTC.

This clone turned up a few times. This rearrangement joins TRBV30 to TRBJ2-5; no reliable D call. Looked up from germline, CDR1 is GTSNPN and CDR2 is SVGIG (reference sequence). V lost 1 base, J lost 5 bases, and 8 bases lay in between. CDR3 length: 12 residues. DNA of the CDR3: TGTGCCTGGAGTGGTCTAAAGGAGACCCAGTACTTC. Translation gives CAWSGLKETQYF.

The chain couples TRBV6-6 to TRBJ2-1; no clear D gene. V was trimmed by 0 bases and J by 4 bases, leaving 13 bases between them. CDR1 and CDR2 (germline): MNHNY, SVGAGI (reference sequence). CDR3 length equals 16 residues. The CDR3 DNA sequence: TGTGCCAGCAGTTACTCAGGCGGCGAAGGATACAATGAGCAGTTCTTC. It yields the protein CASSYSGGEGYNEQFF.

V and J are TRBV7-6 and TRBJ2-1; a possible D gene is TRBD1 (6 bases). CDR3 length equals 15 residues. Germline values: CDR1 SGHVS, CDR2 FNYEAQ. With 4 bases removed from V and 7 bases from J, the gap between germline ends came to 17 bases. This CDR3 reads CASSSFRGVGNEQFF. CDR3 coding DNA: TGTGCCAGCAGCTCGTTCAGGGGAGTGGGGAATGAGCAGTTCTTC.